This T cell receptor beta chain appears in the sequencing data of a study of molecular identifiers for immune sequencing clone quantification (dated by TCRdb to 2016 to 2019). Broadly, across the study: For a replicate experiment, the RNA from either 20,000 or 100,000 naive CD8 T cells was divided into five aliquots, and four of those aliquots went on to sequencing. This methods study used CD8 T cells to benchmark TCR RNA copy counting and molecular-identifier clustering-based TCR repertoire sequencing (MIDCIRS). The full study reports these points: Modeling gave about three recovered TCR RNA copies per cell versus about ten by digital PCR, implying approximately 30% capture efficiency. The sizes of highly expanded clones could end up underestimated when identical TCR molecules share a barcode. Spiked-in Jurkat TCR RNA equivalent to a single cell was reported to be detectable even among approximately 1 million naive CD8 T cells. The naive libraries included spiked-in Jurkat TCR RNA (approximately ten copies' worth), and this RNA is not part of the donor repertoire. When barcode sub-clustering was not used, chimeric consensus sequences inflated TCR diversity, with chimeras reaching as high as 47%. In CMV-specific effector cells, clones with more than 20 RNA copies accounted for over 98% of molecules, whereas in naive cells such clones accounted for under 1%.

As for this clonotype: The antigen it recognizes is unknown. Just one base apart from a much larger clone, this may be a read error.

The CDR3 covers 14 residues, taking in both the cysteine and the phenylalanine. Only the CDR3 DNA is retained, 42 bases long and in frame from the first base. The junction carries 12 bases between V and J, which are trimmed by 4 bases and 4 bases respectively. CDR1 and CDR2 (MNHEY, SVGEGT) derive from the germline V gene. Preparation of the library involved PCR. Sequencing used a NextSeq 500. Bulk TCR libraries were prepared as previously described, using TCR primers listed in Table S5. Total RNA was purified with the Qiagen AllPrep DNA/RNA kit. Reads from multiple sequencing runs of the same library were pooled before analysis. Turning to the authors' computational methods: Reads were retained only if the reads had an exact TCR constant sequence, and the retained reads were trimmed to 150 nt and grouped according to their 12-nt molecular barcodes. Reads inside each barcode group were sub-clustered using a 15% Levenshtein threshold, and a quality-weighted consensus sequence was constructed for each RNA molecule. Non-functional sequences were excluded, and lower-count sequences lying one edit away from another sequence were also excluded. On the basis of fitting two negative binomial distributions, barcode sub-clusters with fewer than 20% of the maximum read count were discarded. Clones were called with MiXCR by TCRdb after fastp trimmed the public reads at Q25, and only in-frame beta chains were retained. Duplicate CDR3 protein sequences are folded into a single record with the most common DNA and genes. The V and J calls follow TCRdb's processing rather than the paper's. This sample comprises 75,000 to 95,000 distinct CDR3 sequences, around a quarter of them detected only once. Approximately 0.78% of the sample belongs to the ten largest clones.

Libraries of naive CD8 T cells were generated from approximately 20,000 to 1,000,000 sorted cells, with 10%, 30% or 50% of the purified RNA used. Naive CD8 T cells, defined as CD8+CD4-CCR7+CD45RA+, were FACS-sorted into RLT Plus buffer on a BD FACSAria II. To test detection sensitivity, Jurkat RNA equivalent to ten TCR copies was spiked into samples of roughly 17,000-1,000,000 naive CD8 T cells. Enrichment of CD8 T cells was done with RosetteSep CD8+ T Cell Enrichment Cocktail plus Ficoll-Paque, and ACK red cell lysis came afterward. The chain couples TRBV6-2 or TRBV6-3 to TRBJ2-3; TRBD2 could be the D gene, as 5 bases match. The receptor was derived from a human donor in good health. Some libraries in this study had Jurkat cell RNA spiked in. Material for sequencing was naive CD8+ T cells from blood, with Jurkat cell RNA spiked in. The meaning of the sample's cell subset or site label: FACS-sorted CD8+CD4-CCR7+CD45RA+ naive T cells. The nucleotide sequence reads TGTGCCAGCAGTTGCGGGTCCATGGCAGATACGCAGTATTTT. Protein translation: CASSCGSMADTQYF.